These T cell receptor beta chains were read from a single sample in a study of blood T cell repertoires in COVID-19. The table came from immunoSEQ multiplex PCR; TCRdb's copy has only in-frame clones and leaves some out. The sample holds around 250,000 clones, about 89% seen once. Material for sequencing was PBMCs or T cells enriched from blood (not recorded which). All receptors come from a human donor in a cohort exposed to, infected with or recovered from COVID-19 (not recorded which). The donor label of this sample is uncertain. CDR3s include the opening cysteine and the closing phenylalanine or tryptophan. Fields, in order: clone size, V gene, D gene, J gene, CDR3 DNA, CDR3 protein. The D gene is left open where the match is weak. Size is omitted from some rows. Given values are once, few, many or a class for expanded clones.

-	TRBV2	-	TRBJ2-7	TGTGCCAGCAGTGTACCTGGGGGCGCGCATTCCTACGAGCAGTACTTC	CASSVPGGAHSYEQYF
-	TRBV2	TRBD1	TRBJ1-2	TGTGCCAGCAGAGCGGGACAGGCGACGAACTATGGCTACACCTTC	CASRAGQATNYGYTF
once	TRBV19	-	TRBJ1-1	TGTGCCAGTAGTGTCATGCGGGCGCCCAGGGAGGGCACTGAAGCTTTCTTT	CASSVMRAPREGTEAFF
few	TRBV12-3/TRBV12-4	TRBD1	TRBJ2-7	TGTGCCAGTAGAGACAGGGGGTCGAGCGAGCAGTACTTC	CASRDRGSSEQYF
-	TRBV29-1	-	TRBJ2-3	TGCAGCGTTGAGGGGACTGGAGCAGATACGCAGTATTTT	CSVEGTGADTQYF
once	TRBV19	-	TRBJ2-2	TGTGCCAGTAGTCCCTCGGGGGTCGGGGAGCTGTTTTTT	CASSPSGVGELFF
-	TRBV12-5	-	TRBJ2-5	TGTGCTAGTGGTTTGCGTTTAGAGACCCAGTACTTC	CASGLRLETQYF
-	TRBV10-3	TRBD2	TRBJ2-3	TGTGCCATCAGTGCAACCGGGGGGACAGATACGCAGTATTTT	CAISATGGTDTQYF
-	TRBV5-1	TRBD1	TRBJ1-3	TGCGCCAGCAGCCAAGATTCAGGGGGCGCGGGTGGAAACACCATATATTTT	CASSQDSGGAGGNTIYF
-	TRBV18	TRBD1	TRBJ2-7	TGTGCCAGCTCAGGGCGGGACAGGGGCGACGAGCAGTACTTC	CASSGRDRGDEQYF
-	TRBV14	-	TRBJ1-1	TGTGCCAGCAGCCCAATCCTTACAGGTTGGGTAAGCACTGAAGCTTTCTTT	CASSPILTGWVSTEAFF
-	TRBV9	-	TRBJ1-1	TGTGCCAGCAGCCCAATCATCGGGGGGTCCTACACTGAAGCTTTCTTT	CASSPIIGGSYTEAFF
-	TRBV7-9	-	TRBJ2-1	TGTGCCAGCAGCTTAGCCCAGAGCGAGGATGAGCAGTTCTTC	CASSLAQSEDEQFF
-	TRBV2	-	TRBJ1-5	TGTGCCAGCAGTGGACAACTCAATCAGCCCCAGCATTTT	CASSGQLNQPQHF
-	TRBV12-3/TRBV12-4	-	TRBJ1-6	TGTGCCAGCAGTTCCCCGGGATCACCCCTCCACTTT	CASSSPGSPLHF
-	TRBV27	-	TRBJ1-2	TGTGCCAGCAGGGACAGTTACTATGGCTACACCTTC	CASRDSYYGYTF
-	TRBV5-1	-	TRBJ1-3	TGCGCCAGCAGCCGACCCGGGACTGGAAACACCATATATTTT	CASSRPGTGNTIYF
few	TRBV27	-	TRBJ2-2	TGTGCCAGCAGTGAGTGGGGGGTGGGCACCGGGGAGCTGTTTTTT	CASSEWGVGTGELFF
once	TRBV7-9	-	TRBJ1-2	TGTGCCAGCAGCTTAGGTCCCGTCCCGGCAGGTAGTGGTGGCTACACCTTC	CASSLGPVPAGSGGYTF
-	TRBV6-6	TRBD1	TRBJ1-2	TGTGCCAGCAGCCACCTCCCGGGACAGGGTGGCGGCTACACCTTC	CASSHLPGQGGGYTF
-	TRBV7-8	-	TRBJ2-6	TGTGCCAGCAGCTTAGTTTCGCGGGGCCGCTCTGGGGCCAACGTCCTGACTTTC	CASSLVSRGRSGANVLTF
few	TRBV6-5	TRBD1	TRBJ1-2	TGTGCCGCCATCGACAGGGGTAACTATGGCTACACCTTC	CAAIDRGNYGYTF
once	TRBV5-3	-	TRBJ1-4	TGTGCCAGAAGCTTTCGTGTGAATGAAAAACTGTTTTTT	CARSFRVNEKLFF
-	TRBV6-5	TRBD1	TRBJ1-5	TGTGCCAGCCATGACAGGGGTGGCAATCAGCCCCAGCATTTT	CASHDRGGNQPQHF
once	TRBV12-5	-	TRBJ1-3	TGTGCTAGTGGTTTCGGTCCAGGATCTGGAAACACCATATATTTT	CASGFGPGSGNTIYF
-	TRBV6-5	TRBD1	TRBJ2-1	TGTGCCAGCCGCTACAGGGGGGAATACAATGAGCAGTTCTTC	CASRYRGEYNEQFF
-	TRBV4-3	TRBD2	TRBJ2-3	TGCGCCAGCAGCCGGTTTAGCGGGGGGGGGTCAGATACGCAGTATTTT	CASSRFSGGGSDTQYF
-	TRBV4-3	TRBD2	TRBJ2-1	TGCGCCAGCAGCCAAGTACTAGCGGGGGGCGCAGATTACAATGAGCAGTTCTTC	CASSQVLAGGADYNEQFF
-	TRBV19	-	TRBJ1-5	TGTGCCAGTAGTACCACCGGAGGAAGCAATCAGCCCCAGCATTTT	CASSTTGGSNQPQHF
-	TRBV11-3	TRBD2	TRBJ2-5	TGTGCCAGCAGCTTGCAGCGGGGCGAGCGGAAAGAGACCCAGTACTTC	CASSLQRGERKETQYF
-	TRBV5-8	-	TRBJ2-2	TGTGCCAGCAGCTTTGGTTTCAGGGCCGACACCGGGGAGCTGTTTTTT	CASSFGFRADTGELFF
-	TRBV7-3	-	TRBJ2-1	TGTGCCAGCAGCTTAGGTTCGGTACAGGTTGGCATGGGCTCCTACAATGAGCAGTTCTTC	CASSLGSVQVGMGSYNEQFF
-	TRBV5-1	TRBD1	TRBJ2-7	TGCGCCAGCAGCCCCGGAGAAGGGACAGGGTACGAGCAGTACTTC	CASSPGEGTGYEQYF
-	TRBV9	-	TRBJ2-2	TGTGCCAGCAGCTTAACACCTAACCGGGACACCGGGGAGCTGTTTTTT	CASSLTPNRDTGELFF
-	TRBV7-8	-	TRBJ1-3	TGTGCCAGCAGCTTAATCAGGGATACTGGAAACACCATATATTTT	CASSLIRDTGNTIYF
-	TRBV5-1	-	TRBJ2-5	TGCGCCAGCAGAGAGCCCCCTTCAGAGACCCAGTACTTC	CASREPPSETQYF
-	TRBV4-1	-	TRBJ2-4	TGCGCCAGCAGCCCGGGGATAGCCAAAAACATTCAGTACTTC	CASSPGIAKNIQYF
-	TRBV19	-	TRBJ2-7	TGTGCCAGTAGCCCAGAGGGTAACTACGAGCAGTACTTC	CASSPEGNYEQYF
-	TRBV2	TRBD1	TRBJ1-3	TGTGCCAGCAGTGAAGAGCAAGGGGGCCTGTCTGGAAACACCATATATTTT	CASSEEQGGLSGNTIYF
-	TRBV19	TRBD1	TRBJ1-6	TGTGCCAGTAGTTTGGACAGGGGTCATAATTCACCCCTCCACTTT	CASSLDRGHNSPLHF
-	TRBV7-8	TRBD1	TRBJ1-2	TGTGCCAGCAGCTTCGACAGGGTTAGTCATGGCTACACCTTC	CASSFDRVSHGYTF
-	TRBV3-1/TRBV3-2	-	TRBJ1-2	TGTGCCAGCAGCCAAGGATCATGGGCACAGATCTATGGCTACACCTTC	CASSQGSWAQIYGYTF
-	TRBV7-9	-	TRBJ1-3	TGTGCCAGCAGCCAGGCCATTTCTACGACTGGAAACACCATATATTTT	CASSQAISTTGNTIYF
-	TRBV5-8	TRBD1	TRBJ1-3	TGTGCCAGCAGCCTAGGGACAGCCTCTGGAAACACCATATATTTT	CASSLGTASGNTIYF
-	TRBV18	-	TRBJ1-2	TGTGCCAGCTCACCCGAAAGGGGCTCGGTCTATGGCTACACCTTC	CASSPERGSVYGYTF
-	TRBV6-2/TRBV6-3	-	TRBJ1-5	TGTGCCAGCAGCCCCGACAGCCCTAGCAATCAGCCCCAGCATTTT	CASSPDSPSNQPQHF
-	TRBV9	TRBD1	TRBJ1-5	TGTGCCAGCAGCGGAACAGGGGGCAATCAGCCCCAGCATTTT	CASSGTGGNQPQHF
-	TRBV3-1/TRBV3-2	TRBD1	TRBJ2-7	TGTGCCAGCAGCCAAACAGGGGGCTCCTACGAGCAGTACTTC	CASSQTGGSYEQYF
-	TRBV25-1	TRBD1	TRBJ1-4	TGTGCCAGCAGTCCCTCGACAGGGACTAATGAAAAACTGTTTTTT	CASSPSTGTNEKLFF
-	TRBV29-1	TRBD1	TRBJ1-3	TGCAGCGTTGCCTTGACAGGGTGGGGAAACACCATATATTTT	CSVALTGWGNTIYF
once	TRBV7-8	-	TRBJ2-5	TGTGCCAGCAGCCCCTTCGGAGGAGCGGCGCTTATGGAGACCCAGTACTTC	CASSPFGGAALMETQYF
-	TRBV4-3	-	TRBJ2-7	TGCGCCAGCAGCCAAGGTCCCCGTGGGAGGTACGAGCAGTACTTC	CASSQGPRGRYEQYF
-	TRBV2	TRBD2	TRBJ2-5	TGTGCCAGCAGTGAAGGTCGCGGGGGGGGAGAGACCCAGTACTTC	CASSEGRGGGETQYF